A selection of T cell receptor beta chains follows, all from one sample in a study of cytotoxic CD8 clonotypes in ibrutinib-treated CLL. TCRdb's copy holds only in-frame clones and misses some; the assay was immunoSEQ multiplex PCR. The table shows hundreds of thousands of clones, with over 65% occurring only once. Sequencing used PBMCs, obtained after 12 months of ibrutinib treatment. The receptors originated from a human donor with chronic lymphocytic leukemia. Each CDR3 is given with its conserved first and last residue. Fields, in order: V gene, clone size, D gene, J gene, CDR3 length, CDR3 protein, CDR3 DNA. A D gene is named only where the DNA matches it firmly. A clone size is listed for some rows: how often the clone was seen (once, few, many), or a class if it is expanded.

v_gene: TRBV19; abundance: .; d_gene: TRBD1; j_gene: TRBJ2-7; len: 13; CDR3aa: CASSSTGGYEQYF; CDR3nt: TGTGCCAGTAGTTCAACAGGGGGCTACGAGCAGTACTTC
v_gene: TRBV18; abundance: .; d_gene: TRBD1; j_gene: TRBJ2-7; len: 15; CDR3aa: CASSRGTGGTYEQYF; CDR3nt: TGTGCCAGCTCACGTGGGACAGGGGGAACCTACGAGCAGTACTTC
v_gene: TRBV19; abundance: once; d_gene: .; j_gene: TRBJ1-5; len: 15; CDR3aa: CATNEKARSNQPQHF; CDR3nt: TGTGCCACCAACGAGAAGGCACGTAGCAATCAGCCCCAGCATTTT
v_gene: TRBV19; abundance: .; d_gene: .; j_gene: TRBJ1-1; len: 12; CDR3aa: CASRREDPEAFF; CDR3nt: TGTGCCAGTAGGCGGGAAGATCCTGAAGCTTTCTTT
v_gene: TRBV5-1; abundance: .; d_gene: TRBD1; j_gene: TRBJ1-2; len: 14; CDR3aa: CASSLDRGAYGYTF; CDR3nt: TGCGCCAGCAGCTTAGACAGGGGAGCCTATGGCTACACCTTC
v_gene: TRBV29-1; abundance: .; d_gene: TRBD2; j_gene: TRBJ2-1; len: 16; CDR3aa: CSVEALTSGFYNEQFF; CDR3nt: TGCAGCGTTGAAGCCCTGACTAGCGGATTTTACAATGAGCAGTTCTTC
v_gene: TRBV28; abundance: few; d_gene: TRBD1; j_gene: TRBJ1-2; len: 13; CDR3aa: CASRAGTERGYTF; CDR3nt: TGTGCCAGCAGAGCCGGGACAGAACGTGGCTACACCTTC
v_gene: TRBV5-1; abundance: .; d_gene: TRBD1; j_gene: TRBJ2-5; len: 15; CDR3aa: CASSLSTGGRETQYF; CDR3nt: TGCGCCAGCAGCCTCTCGACAGGGGGCAGGGAGACCCAGTACTTC
v_gene: TRBV6-1; abundance: .; d_gene: TRBD1; j_gene: TRBJ1-5; len: 15; CDR3aa: CASSELDRGHQPQHF; CDR3nt: TGTGCCAGCAGTGAATTGGACAGGGGGCATCAGCCCCAGCATTTT
v_gene: TRBV20-1; abundance: .; d_gene: .; j_gene: TRBJ2-1; len: 10; CDR3aa: CSARNNEQFF; CDR3nt: TGCAGTGCTAGAAATAATGAGCAGTTCTTC
v_gene: TRBV30; abundance: .; d_gene: .; j_gene: TRBJ2-3; len: 13; CDR3aa: CACQQGSTDTQYF; CDR3nt: TGTGCCTGCCAACAAGGATCCACAGATACGCAGTATTTT
v_gene: TRBV5-6; abundance: .; d_gene: .; j_gene: TRBJ1-3; len: 16; CDR3aa: CASSFPQGSSGNTIYF; CDR3nt: TGTGCCAGCAGCTTCCCCCAGGGATCCTCTGGAAACACCATATATTTT
v_gene: TRBV19; abundance: .; d_gene: .; j_gene: TRBJ1-4; len: 13; CDR3aa: CASTPRPHEKLFF; CDR3nt: TGTGCCAGTACCCCCCGACCCCATGAAAAACTGTTTTTT
v_gene: TRBV5-6; abundance: .; d_gene: TRBD2; j_gene: TRBJ2-5; len: 16; CDR3aa: CAVESGSPRGWETQYF; CDR3nt: TGTGCCGTAGAAAGCGGGAGTCCTAGAGGGTGGGAGACCCAGTACTTC
v_gene: TRBV6-1; abundance: once; d_gene: .; j_gene: TRBJ2-3; len: 13; CDR3aa: CASSVRPADTQYF; CDR3nt: TGTGCCAGCAGTGTCCGTCCGGCAGATACGCAGTATTTT
v_gene: TRBV28; abundance: few; d_gene: .; j_gene: TRBJ2-3; len: 11; CDR3aa: CASTGSDTQYF; CDR3nt: TGTGCCAGCACAGGCTCAGATACGCAGTATTTT
v_gene: TRBV29-1; abundance: .; d_gene: .; j_gene: TRBJ2-2; len: 13; CDR3aa: CSVVSPNTGELFF; CDR3nt: TGCAGCGTTGTGTCCCCGAACACCGGGGAGCTGTTTTTT
v_gene: TRBV9; abundance: few; d_gene: TRBD1; j_gene: TRBJ2-3; len: 16; CDR3aa: CASSVDRDRFTDTQYF; CDR3nt: TGTGCCAGCAGCGTGGACCGGGACAGGTTCACAGATACGCAGTATTTT
v_gene: TRBV9; abundance: once; d_gene: .; j_gene: TRBJ2-3; len: 15; CDR3aa: CASSADSPPTDTQYF; CDR3nt: TGTGCCAGCAGTGCAGACTCTCCTCCTACAGATACGCAGTATTTT
v_gene: TRBV5-1; abundance: .; d_gene: TRBD1; j_gene: TRBJ1-2; len: 15; CDR3aa: CASSFGDRPNYGYTF; CDR3nt: TGCGCCAGCAGCTTCGGGGACAGACCTAACTATGGCTACACCTTC
v_gene: TRBV18; abundance: .; d_gene: TRBD1; j_gene: TRBJ2-3; len: 13; CDR3aa: CASSNRQGDTQYF; CDR3nt: TGTGCCAGCTCCAATAGACAGGGTGATACGCAGTATTTT
v_gene: TRBV29-1; abundance: .; d_gene: .; j_gene: TRBJ1-2; len: 18; CDR3aa: CSVEDWWVDGESNYGYTF; CDR3nt: TGCAGCGTTGAAGATTGGTGGGTGGATGGGGAGTCTAACTATGGCTACACCTTC
v_gene: TRBV6-1; abundance: .; d_gene: TRBD1; j_gene: TRBJ2-7; len: 14; CDR3aa: CASDLLQGDNEQYF; CDR3nt: TGTGCCAGCGACCTTCTACAGGGGGACAACGAGCAGTACTTC
v_gene: TRBV2; abundance: .; d_gene: TRBD1; j_gene: TRBJ2-7; len: 13; CDR3aa: CAIRDRDPYKQYF; CDR3nt: TGTGCCATCCGGGACAGGGACCCCTACAAGCAGTACTTC
v_gene: TRBV9; abundance: .; d_gene: .; j_gene: TRBJ2-3; len: 19; CDR3aa: CASSVELGGKGIAADTQYF; CDR3nt: TGTGCCAGCAGCGTAGAGTTGGGCGGGAAGGGTATCGCCGCAGATACGCAGTATTTT
v_gene: TRBV7-2; abundance: .; d_gene: .; j_gene: TRBJ1-2; len: 16; CDR3aa: CASSLAETGSDYGYTF; CDR3nt: TGTGCCAGCAGCTTAGCGGAGACAGGCTCGGACTATGGCTACACCTTC
v_gene: TRBV13; abundance: .; d_gene: .; j_gene: TRBJ2-7; len: 15; CDR3aa: CASSRGLWGAGEQYF; CDR3nt: TGTGCCAGCTCCCGAGGGTTGTGGGGGGCCGGGGAGCAGTACTTC
v_gene: TRBV6-5; abundance: once; d_gene: .; j_gene: TRBJ2-7; len: 14; CDR3aa: CASYLGGRDSEQYF; CDR3nt: TGTGCCAGCTATTTGGGGGGAAGGGACTCCGAGCAGTACTTC
v_gene: TRBV5-1; abundance: .; d_gene: .; j_gene: TRBJ2-5; len: 12; CDR3aa: CASSSSQETQYF; CDR3nt: TGCGCCAGCAGCTCTTCCCAAGAGACCCAGTACTTC
v_gene: TRBV6-1; abundance: .; d_gene: .; j_gene: TRBJ1-2; len: 12; CDR3aa: CASRKGGAGYTF; CDR3nt: TGTGCCAGCAGAAAAGGGGGGGCTGGCTACACCTTC
v_gene: TRBV7-9; abundance: .; d_gene: .; j_gene: TRBJ1-6; len: 14; CDR3aa: CASSPGQYSSPLHF; CDR3nt: TGTGCCAGCAGCCCCGGACAGTATAGTTCACCCCTCCACTTT
v_gene: TRBV7-9; abundance: .; d_gene: TRBD1; j_gene: TRBJ1-5; len: 15; CDR3aa: CASSATGGGNQPQHF; CDR3nt: TGTGCCAGCAGCGCGACAGGGGGAGGCAATCAGCCCCAGCATTTT
v_gene: TRBV30; abundance: few; d_gene: TRBD2; j_gene: TRBJ2-7; len: 13; CDR3aa: CAWTGTSLYEQYF; CDR3nt: TGTGCCTGGACCGGGACTAGCTTGTACGAGCAGTACTTC
v_gene: TRBV2; abundance: .; d_gene: TRBD1; j_gene: TRBJ1-1; len: 13; CDR3aa: CASRDQGVTEAFF; CDR3nt: TGTGCCAGCAGAGATCAGGGGGTGACTGAAGCTTTCTTT
v_gene: TRBV18; abundance: .; d_gene: .; j_gene: TRBJ2-2; len: 13; CDR3aa: CASSLGATGELFF; CDR3nt: TGTGCCAGCTCACTGGGGGCCACCGGGGAGCTGTTTTTT
v_gene: TRBV28; abundance: .; d_gene: TRBD2; j_gene: TRBJ2-7; len: 14; CDR3aa: CASRGLARPYEQYF; CDR3nt: TGTGCCAGCAGGGGACTAGCGAGACCCTACGAGCAGTACTTC